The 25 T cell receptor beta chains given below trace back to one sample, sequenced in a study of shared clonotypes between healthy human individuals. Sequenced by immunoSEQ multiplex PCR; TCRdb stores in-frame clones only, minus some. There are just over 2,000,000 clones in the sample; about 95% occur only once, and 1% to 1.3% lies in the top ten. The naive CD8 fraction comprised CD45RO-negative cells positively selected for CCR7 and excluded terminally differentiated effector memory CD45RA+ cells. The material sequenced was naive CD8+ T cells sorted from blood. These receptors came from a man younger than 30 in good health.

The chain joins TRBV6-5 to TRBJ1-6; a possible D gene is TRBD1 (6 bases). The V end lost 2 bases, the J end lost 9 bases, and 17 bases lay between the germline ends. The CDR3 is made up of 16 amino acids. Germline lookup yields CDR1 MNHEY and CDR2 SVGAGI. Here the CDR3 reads CASSYDTGLGGSPLHF. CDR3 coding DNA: TGTGCCAGCAGTTACGATACAGGGCTAGGCGGTTCACCCCTCCACTTT.

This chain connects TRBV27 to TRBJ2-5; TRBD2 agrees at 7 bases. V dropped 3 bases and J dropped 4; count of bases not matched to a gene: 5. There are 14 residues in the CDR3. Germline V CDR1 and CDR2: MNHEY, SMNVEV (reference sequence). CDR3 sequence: CASSLGRVAETQYF. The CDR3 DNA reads TGTGCCAGCAGTTTGGGGAGGGTCGCAGAGACCCAGTACTTC.

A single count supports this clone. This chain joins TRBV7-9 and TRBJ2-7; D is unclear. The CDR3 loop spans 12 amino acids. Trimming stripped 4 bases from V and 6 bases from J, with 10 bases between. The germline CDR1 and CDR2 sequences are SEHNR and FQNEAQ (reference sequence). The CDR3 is CASSSRPVEQYF. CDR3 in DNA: TGTGCCAGCAGCTCCCGCCCTGTCGAGCAGTACTTC.

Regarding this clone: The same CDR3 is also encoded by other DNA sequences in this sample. For the CDR3, the DNA is TGTGCCAGCAGCCCTACAGGGTTAGGTAATCAGCCCCAGCATTTT. Protein: CASSPTGLGNQPQHF. V and J are TRBV28 and TRBJ1-5; tentatively, D is TRBD1 (6 bases). The CDR3 extends over 15 amino acids. V was clipped by 6 bases and J by 4 bases, with 16 bases between them. CDR1 and CDR2 (germline): MDHEN, SYDVKM.

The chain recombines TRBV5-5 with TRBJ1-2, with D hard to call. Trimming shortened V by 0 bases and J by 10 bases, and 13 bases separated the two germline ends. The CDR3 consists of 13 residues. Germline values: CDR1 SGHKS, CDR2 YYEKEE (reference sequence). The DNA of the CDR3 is TGTGCCAGCAGCTTGGGGCATACCTTTGACTACACCTTC. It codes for CASSLGHTFDYTF. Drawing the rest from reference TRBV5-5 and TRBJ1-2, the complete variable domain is DAGVTQSPTHLIKTRGQQVTLRCSPISGHKSVSWYQQVLGQGPQFIFQYYEKEERGRGNFPDRFSARQFPNYSSELNVNALLLGDSALYLCASSLGHTFDYTFGSGTRLTVV.

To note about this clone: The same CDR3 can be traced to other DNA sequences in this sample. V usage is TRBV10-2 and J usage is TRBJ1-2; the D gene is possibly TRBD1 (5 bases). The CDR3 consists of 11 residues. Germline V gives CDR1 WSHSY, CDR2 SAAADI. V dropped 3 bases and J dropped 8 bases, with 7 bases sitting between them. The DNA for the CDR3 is TGCGCCAGCAGTGAAGGGGACGGCTACACCTTC. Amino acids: CASSEGDGYTF.

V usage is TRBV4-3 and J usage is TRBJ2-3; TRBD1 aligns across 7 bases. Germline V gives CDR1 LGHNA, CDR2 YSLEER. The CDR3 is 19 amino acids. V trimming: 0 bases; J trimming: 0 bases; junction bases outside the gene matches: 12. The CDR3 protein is CASSQDIGTEKSSTDTQYF. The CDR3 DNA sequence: TGCGCCAGCAGCCAAGATATTGGGACAGAGAAATCTAGCACAGATACGCAGTATTTT.

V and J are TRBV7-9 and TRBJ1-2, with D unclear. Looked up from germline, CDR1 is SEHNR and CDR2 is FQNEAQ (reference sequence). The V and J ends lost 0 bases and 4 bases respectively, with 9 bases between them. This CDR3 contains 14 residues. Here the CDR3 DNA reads TGTGCCAGCAGCTTAGCTAACAGTCCCTATGGCTACACCTTC. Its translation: CASSLANSPYGYTF.

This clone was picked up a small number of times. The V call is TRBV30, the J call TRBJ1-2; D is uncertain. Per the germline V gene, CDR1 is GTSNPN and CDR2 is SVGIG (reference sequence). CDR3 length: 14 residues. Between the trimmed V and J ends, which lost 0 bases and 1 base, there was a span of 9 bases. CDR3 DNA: TGTGCCTGGAGTGTTGGAGACTTTAACTATGGCTACACCTTC. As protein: CAWSVGDFNYGYTF.

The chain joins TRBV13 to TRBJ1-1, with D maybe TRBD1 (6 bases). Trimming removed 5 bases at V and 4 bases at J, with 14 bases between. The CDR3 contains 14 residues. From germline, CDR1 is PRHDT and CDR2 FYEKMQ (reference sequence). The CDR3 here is CASSPGGSLTEAFF. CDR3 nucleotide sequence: TGTGCCAGCAGCCCGGGGGGCAGCCTCACTGAAGCTTTCTTT. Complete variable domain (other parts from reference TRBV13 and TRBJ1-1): AAGVIQSPRHLIKEKRETATLKCYPIPRHDTVYWYQQGPGQDPQFLISFYEKMQSDKGSIPDRFSAQQFSDYHSELNMSSLELGDSALYFCASSPGGSLTEAFFGQGTRLTVV.

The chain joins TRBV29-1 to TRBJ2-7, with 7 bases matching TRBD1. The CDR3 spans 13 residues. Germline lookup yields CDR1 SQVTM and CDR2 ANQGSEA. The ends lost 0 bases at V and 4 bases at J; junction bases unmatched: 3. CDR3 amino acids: CSVEEGTDYEQYF. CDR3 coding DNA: TGCAGCGTTGAAGAAGGGACAGATTACGAGCAGTACTTC.

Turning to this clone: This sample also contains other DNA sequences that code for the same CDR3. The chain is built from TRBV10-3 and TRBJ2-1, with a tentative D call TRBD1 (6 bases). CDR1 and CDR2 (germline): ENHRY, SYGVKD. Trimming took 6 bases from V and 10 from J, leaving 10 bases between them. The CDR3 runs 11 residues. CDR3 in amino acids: CAISAGTEQFF. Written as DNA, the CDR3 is TGTGCCATCAGCGCCGGGACAGAGCAGTTCTTC.

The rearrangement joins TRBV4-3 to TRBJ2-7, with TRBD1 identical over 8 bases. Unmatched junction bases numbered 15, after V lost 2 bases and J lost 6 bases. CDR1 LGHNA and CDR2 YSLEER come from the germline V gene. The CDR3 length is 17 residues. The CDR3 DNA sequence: TGCGCCAGCAGCCAAACAACAGACGGGACAGGCACCTTCGAGCAGTACTTC. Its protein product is CASSQTTDGTGTFEQYF.

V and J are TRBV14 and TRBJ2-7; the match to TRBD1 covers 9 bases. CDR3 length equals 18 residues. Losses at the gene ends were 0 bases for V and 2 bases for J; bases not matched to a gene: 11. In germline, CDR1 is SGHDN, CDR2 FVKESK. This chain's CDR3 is CASSQEHFLGQGPYEQYF. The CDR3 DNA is TGTGCCAGCAGCCAAGAACATTTTTTGGGACAGGGTCCCTACGAGCAGTACTTC.

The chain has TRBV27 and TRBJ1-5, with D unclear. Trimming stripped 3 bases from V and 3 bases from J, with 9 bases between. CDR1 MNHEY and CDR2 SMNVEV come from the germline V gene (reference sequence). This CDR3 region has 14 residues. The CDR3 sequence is CASSFQGINQPQHF. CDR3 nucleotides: TGTGCCAGCAGTTTCCAAGGGATCAATCAGCCCCAGCATTTT.

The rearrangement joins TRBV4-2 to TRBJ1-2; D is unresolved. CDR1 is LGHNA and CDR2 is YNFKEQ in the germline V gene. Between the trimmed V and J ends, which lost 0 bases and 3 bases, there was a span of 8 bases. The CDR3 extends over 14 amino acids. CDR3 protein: CASSQDYSDYGYTF. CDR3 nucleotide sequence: TGTGCCAGCAGCCAAGACTATAGCGACTATGGCTACACCTTC.

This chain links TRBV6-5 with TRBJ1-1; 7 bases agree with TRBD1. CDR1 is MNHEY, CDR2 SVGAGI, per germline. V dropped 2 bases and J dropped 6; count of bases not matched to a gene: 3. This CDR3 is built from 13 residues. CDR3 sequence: CASSYDRVSEAFF. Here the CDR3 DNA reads TGTGCCAGCAGTTACGACAGGGTGTCTGAAGCTTTCTTT.

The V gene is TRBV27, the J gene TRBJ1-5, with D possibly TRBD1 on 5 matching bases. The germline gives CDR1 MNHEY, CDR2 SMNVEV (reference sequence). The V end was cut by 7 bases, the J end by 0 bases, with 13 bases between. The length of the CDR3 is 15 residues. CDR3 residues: CASKGTSYSNQPQHF. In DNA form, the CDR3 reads TGTGCCAGCAAGGGGACCTCTTATAGCAATCAGCCCCAGCATTTT.

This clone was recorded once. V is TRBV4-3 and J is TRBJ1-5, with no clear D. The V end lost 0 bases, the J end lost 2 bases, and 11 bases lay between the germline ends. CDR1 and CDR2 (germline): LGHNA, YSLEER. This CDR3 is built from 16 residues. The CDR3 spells CASSQDRLGGNQPQHF. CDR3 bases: TGCGCCAGCAGCCAAGACAGACTCGGAGGCAATCAGCCCCAGCATTTT.

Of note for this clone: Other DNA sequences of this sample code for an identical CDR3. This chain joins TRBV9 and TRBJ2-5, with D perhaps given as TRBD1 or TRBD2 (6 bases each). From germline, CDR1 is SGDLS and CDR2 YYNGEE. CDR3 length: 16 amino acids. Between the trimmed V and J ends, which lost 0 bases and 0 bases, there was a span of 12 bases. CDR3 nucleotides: TGTGCCAGCAGCGTAGAGGGGGGACGGTACCAAGAGACCCAGTACTTC. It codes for CASSVEGGRYQETQYF.

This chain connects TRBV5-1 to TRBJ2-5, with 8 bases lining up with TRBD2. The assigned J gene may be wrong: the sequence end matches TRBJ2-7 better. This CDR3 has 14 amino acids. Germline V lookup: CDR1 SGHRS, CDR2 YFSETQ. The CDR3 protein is CASSLGGRSYEQYF. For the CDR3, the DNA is TGCGCCAGCAGCCTCGGCGGGAGGTCCTACGAGCAGTACTTC.

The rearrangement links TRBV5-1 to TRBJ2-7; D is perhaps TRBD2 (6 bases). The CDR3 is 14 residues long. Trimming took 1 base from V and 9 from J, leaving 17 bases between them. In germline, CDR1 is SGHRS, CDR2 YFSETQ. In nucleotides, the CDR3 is TGCGCCAGCAGCTTGTCTAGCGCATGGGCCGGGCAGTACTTC. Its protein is CASSLSSAWAGQYF.

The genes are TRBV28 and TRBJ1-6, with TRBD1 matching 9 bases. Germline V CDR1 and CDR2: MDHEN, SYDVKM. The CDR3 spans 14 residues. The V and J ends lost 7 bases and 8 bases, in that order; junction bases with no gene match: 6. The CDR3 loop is CASTPDRGYSPLHF. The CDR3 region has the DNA TGTGCCAGCACCCCGGACAGGGGATATTCACCCCTCCACTTT.

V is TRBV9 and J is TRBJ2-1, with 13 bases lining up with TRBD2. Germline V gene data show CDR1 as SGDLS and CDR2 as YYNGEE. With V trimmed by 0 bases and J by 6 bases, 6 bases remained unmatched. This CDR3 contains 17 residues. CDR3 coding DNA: TGTGCCAGCAGCGTAGCTCTGACTAGCGGGGGGTCCAATGAGCAGTTCTTC. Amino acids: CASSVALTSGGSNEQFF.

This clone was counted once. The CDR3 DNA follows: TGCGCCAGCAGTGAGTCGAGGACTAGCGGGGGGCTGACGGACGAGCAGTACTTC. Residues: CASSESRTSGGLTDEQYF. V gene TRBV10-1 combines with J gene TRBJ2-7, with 14 bases fitting TRBD2. V gave up 0 bases and J gave up 5 bases; unmatched junction bases: 9. Germline assignment: CDR1 WNHNN and CDR2 SYGVQD (reference sequence). This CDR3 has 18 amino acids.